Each of the 8 T cell receptor beta chains below was sequenced from the same sample in a study of cytomegalovirus exposure and HLA in healthy donors. With 60 Vbeta and 13 Jbeta primers, the PCR was carried out. Assay: immunoSEQ multiplex PCR; the TCRdb copy retains only in-frame clones and omits some. This table holds some 250,000 clones, around 81% found once. Sequencing was carried out using PBMCs. These receptors came from a woman aged 60-75 years in good health and CMV-seropositive.

This clone was seen only a few times. This rearrangement joins TRBV4-1 to TRBJ2-6; 15 bases map to TRBD2. J lost 4 bases, V lost 5 bases, and 6 bases had no gene match. Germline-derived CDR1 and CDR2 are MGHRA and YSYEKL. The CDR3 runs 18 residues. The DNA of the CDR3 is TGCGCCAGCAGCTTAGGACTAGCGGGAGGGCAGGGGGCCAACGTCCTGACTTTC. Translation gives CASSLGLAGGQGANVLTF.

The chain is built from TRBV2 and TRBJ2-1, with D possibly TRBD2 on 5 matching bases. The V and J ends lost 4 bases and 7 bases respectively, with 11 bases between them. CDR1 is SNHLY and CDR2 is FYNNEI in the germline V gene. The CDR3 is 13 residues long. This chain's CDR3 is CASSVLAWNEQFF. The CDR3 nucleotides read TGTGCCAGCAGTGTCTTAGCGTGGAATGAGCAGTTCTTC.

The chain employs TRBV4-1 and TRBJ1-5, with D tentatively TRBD1 (6 bases). This CDR3 spans 17 amino acids. Trimming cost V 0 bases and J 6 bases, with 18 bases left between them. Germline loops: CDR1 MGHRA, CDR2 YSYEKL. Here the CDR3 DNA reads TGCGCCAGCAGCCAAGATGAGGCGACAGGACGGAGTCAGCCCCAGCATTTT. Its protein product is CASSQDEATGRSQPQHF.

The sample holds a few counts of this clone. This rearrangement joins TRBV7-3 to TRBJ2-7, with 9 nucleotides matching TRBD1. Germline lookup yields CDR1 SGHTA and CDR2 FQGTGA. J lost 4 bases, V lost 2 bases, and 3 bases had no gene match. The CDR3 runs to 14 residues. CDR3 nucleotide sequence: TGTGCCAGCAGCTTATCGGGACAGGGTTACGAGCAGTACTTC. It specifies CASSLSGQGYEQYF.

This chain connects TRBV29-1 to TRBJ2-5; 8 nucleotides align to TRBD2. Germline-derived CDR1 and CDR2 are SQVTM and ANQGSEA. The CDR3 contains 12 residues. Trimming at V came to 7 bases and at J to 5 bases, leaving 6 bases not matched to a gene. The CDR3 region has the DNA TGCAGCGCCTTTCGGGGGGGGGAGACCCAGTACTTC. This gives the protein CSAFRGGETQYF.

The chain combines TRBV20-1 with TRBJ1-2; D not resolved. V gave up 1 base and J gave up 7 bases, with 7 bases separating them. Germline V gives CDR1 DFQATT, CDR2 SNEGSKA (reference sequence). The CDR3 is made up of 11 amino acids. The CDR3 sequence: CSARANPGYTF. CDR3 nucleotides: TGCAGTGCTAGAGCTAATCCTGGCTACACCTTC.

This chain connects TRBV4-1 to TRBJ1-1, with a possible D match to TRBD1 (5 bases). Trimming pared 5 bases from V and 4 bases from J, leaving 14 bases between. This CDR3 comprises 14 residues. Germline V gene lookup returns CDR1 MGHRA and CDR2 YSYEKL. CDR3 amino acids: CASSVNKGRTEAFF. The DNA of the CDR3 is TGCGCCAGCAGCGTTAATAAGGGGCGCACTGAAGCTTTCTTT.

The chain combines TRBV27 with TRBJ2-5; no clear D. V was pared by 10 bases and J by 7 bases, with 19 bases between. Germline loops: CDR1 MNHEY, CDR2 SMNVEV (reference sequence). The CDR3 is 13 residues long. CDR3 sequence (DNA): TGTGCCACCTCCCCCGAGCAGGCAGGGACCCAGTACTTC. Encoded protein: CATSPEQAGTQYF.